These 27 T cell receptor beta chains came from one sample sequenced in a study of response to subunit inactivated influenza vaccine. TCRdb processed the RT-PCR reads anew with MiXCR; each CDR3 protein has one entry. The sample yields 160,000 or so distinct CDR3 sequences, roughly 10% seen once. This specimen consisted of non-naive T cells sorted from PBMCs, obtained roughly 47 days after vaccination. The receptors were sampled from a man aged 45-65 years who received an inactivated influenza vaccine.

This clonotype turned up a few times. This chain joins TRBV10-3 and TRBJ2-5; D is unclear. Trimming pared 0 bases from V and 3 bases from J, leaving 5 bases between. The CDR3 covers 13 residues. Germline CDR1 is ENHRY and CDR2 is SYGVKD. CDR3 region: CAISESQEETQYF. CDR3 DNA: TGTGCCATCAGTGAGTCCCAGGAAGAGACCCAGTACTTC.

V usage is TRBV20-1 and J usage is TRBJ2-3, with D perhaps TRBD1 (5 bases). This CDR3 has 12 residues. Germline-derived CDR1 and CDR2 are DFQATT and SNEGSKA (reference sequence). V gave up 6 bases and J gave up 4 bases, with 11 bases separating them. CDR3 bases: TGCAGTGCCAGGGTATCGGCAGATACGCAGTATTTT. The encoded protein is CSARVSADTQYF.

At least ten counts were recorded for this clonotype. The chain is built from TRBV14 and TRBJ1-2, with D hard to call. CDR1 SGHDN and CDR2 FVKESK come from the germline V gene. Trimming removed 4 bases at V and 4 bases at J, with 16 bases between. This CDR3 spans 15 amino acids. CDR3 amino acids: CASSLAAFGGYGYTF. The CDR3 DNA follows: TGTGCCAGCAGCCTAGCGGCCTTCGGAGGCTATGGCTACACCTTC.

This clonotype came up many times. The chain is built from TRBV7-2 and TRBJ2-1; a weak D match, TRBD2 (5 bases). Germline V gene lookup returns CDR1 SGHTA and CDR2 FQGNSA. V was shortened by 0 bases and J by 4 bases, with 19 bases between the two germline ends. The CDR3 extends over 18 amino acids. CDR3 region: CASSLAPTGLVGYNEQFF. In DNA, the CDR3 is TGTGCCAGCAGCTTAGCGCCAACGGGGTTAGTGGGGTACAATGAGCAGTTCTTC.

This clonotype came up once. The rearrangement joins TRBV7-9 to TRBJ2-1, with 9 bases fitting TRBD2. This CDR3 region has 15 residues. V lost 6 bases and J lost 8; bases outside the gene matches: 11. Germline CDR1 and CDR2: SEHNR and FQNEAQ (reference sequence). The CDR3 DNA reads TGTGCCAGCAGTCGGGGGGCTAGCGGGAACTATGAGCAGTTCTTC. This encodes CASSRGASGNYEQFF.

The rearrangement joins TRBV5-5 to TRBJ1-1; the D gene is possibly TRBD1 (6 bases). The germline CDR1 and CDR2 sequences are SGHKS and YYEKEE (reference sequence). The CDR3 is 14 residues long. The V end lost 0 bases, the J end lost 4 bases, and 10 bases lay between the germline ends. Here the CDR3 DNA reads TGTGCCAGCAGCTTGGTAGGCAGGGGCACTGAAGCTTTCTTT. Residues: CASSLVGRGTEAFF.

The chain combines TRBV20-1 with TRBJ1-1; D unclear. The CDR3 runs 11 residues. Germline V lookup: CDR1 DFQATT, CDR2 SNEGSKA (reference sequence). Trimming removed 3 bases at V and 13 bases at J, with 15 bases between. The CDR3 bases are TGCAGTGCTAGTTGGGGAATTTTTTATTTCTTT. Protein product: CSASWGIFYFF.

This clonotype was counted a few times. The J gene is TRBJ2-5, the V gene TRBV12-3 or TRBV12-4, with D perhaps given as TRBD1 or TRBD2 (5 bases each). Trimming removed 8 bases from V and 5 bases from J, with 15 bases in between. This CDR3 has 13 residues. CDR3 sequence reads: CASGPSGRETQYF. Written as DNA, the CDR3 is TGTGCCAGCGGCCCATCGGGGCGGGAGACCCAGTACTTC.

This clonotype has at least ten counts. The J gene is TRBJ2-1, the V gene TRBV4-3, with TRBD1 matching over 9 bases. From germline, CDR1 is LGHNA and CDR2 YSLEER. Trimming cost V 0 bases and J 9 bases; bases outside gene matches: 18. The length of the CDR3 is 19 residues. The CDR3 nucleotides read TGCGCCAGCAGCCAAGAACTGCCGGACAGGGGAGGCGAGGGGGTTGAGCAGTTCTTC. Translated: CASSQELPDRGGEGVEQFF.

A few counts support this clonotype. The V gene is TRBV15, the J gene TRBJ2-3; D might be TRBD1 (6 bases). The CDR3 loop spans 17 amino acids. With 0 bases removed from V and 3 bases from J, the gap between germline ends came to 16 bases. Germline loops: CDR1 LNHNV, CDR2 YYDKDF (reference sequence). The DNA of the CDR3 is TGTGCCACCAGCAGAGAACAGGGTTTTGGACTTACAGATACGCAGTATTTT. Translation gives CATSREQGFGLTDTQYF.

The chain has TRBV6-2 or TRBV6-3 and TRBJ2-7; 13 nucleotides agree with TRBD2. V dropped 6 bases and J dropped 0; count of bases not matched to a gene: 8. The CDR3 extends over 17 amino acids. Germline-derived CDR1 and CDR2 are MNHEY and SVGEGT. For the CDR3, the DNA is TGTGCCAGCAGCAGACTTCGGACTAGCGGGAGCTCCTACGAGCAGTACTTC. As protein: CASSRLRTSGSSYEQYF.

This clonotype came up many times. CDR3 sequence reads: CASSFRAGKLFF. In DNA, the CDR3 is TGTGCCAGCAGTTTCAGGGCTGGAAAACTGTTTTTT. The V call is TRBV27, the J call TRBJ1-4, with D perhaps TRBD1 (5 bases). CDR1 and CDR2 (germline): MNHEY, SMNVEV (reference sequence). Deletions cut 3 bases from V and 10 bases from J, with 9 bases between. The CDR3 totals 12 residues.

This clonotype was recorded only once. J is TRBJ1-3 and V is TRBV11-2; no definite D call. Trimming pared 0 bases from V and 1 base from J, leaving 4 bases between. This CDR3 comprises 14 residues. The germline V gene has CDR1 SGHAT and CDR2 FQNNGV. CDR3 protein: CASSLDLSGNTIYF. CDR3 bases: TGTGCCAGCAGCTTAGATCTTTCTGGAAACACCATATATTTT.

Many counts were recorded for this clonotype. The chain has TRBV27 and TRBJ1-6; a weak D match, TRBD1 (5 bases). Trimming pared 6 bases from V and 16 bases from J, leaving 16 bases between. The CDR3 runs to 12 residues. CDR1 is MNHEY, CDR2 SMNVEV, per germline (reference sequence). The CDR3 nucleotides are TGTGCCAGCAGGCCTTCCGGGGGGGTTCTCCACTTT. It translates to CASRPSGGVLHF.

In DNA form, the CDR3 reads TGTGCCAGCAGTCCTCCGGTCCAAACTAACTACGAGCAGTACTTC. This translates into CASSPPVQTNYEQYF. This chain uses TRBV28 with TRBJ2-7; no clear D gene. Germline lookup yields CDR1 MDHEN and CDR2 SYDVKM. Trimming pared 5 bases from V and 3 bases from J, leaving 17 bases between. The CDR3 extends over 15 amino acids.

V is TRBV4-2 and J is TRBJ2-3, with 8 bases aligning to TRBD1. In germline, CDR1 is LGHNA, CDR2 YNFKEQ. The length of the CDR3 is 15 residues. V gave up 1 base and J gave up 4 bases; unmatched junction bases: 4. In DNA, the CDR3 is TGTGCCAGCAGCCAAGGAGGACAGGGTGCAGATACGCAGTATTTT. It is translated as CASSQGGQGADTQYF.

This clonotype was seen a handful of times. The chain couples TRBV28 to TRBJ2-7; 10 nucleotides align to TRBD1. With V trimmed by 4 bases and J by 2 bases, 11 bases remained unmatched. The CDR3 is 17 amino acids. Per germline, CDR1 MDHEN and CDR2 SYDVKM. The CDR3 coding sequence is TGTGCCAGCAGTTATCATGGGGGGACAGGGGACACCTACGAGCAGTACTTC. Amino acids: CASSYHGGTGDTYEQYF.

The gene calls are TRBV7-9 and TRBJ1-2, with D perhaps matching TRBD1 (6 bases). CDR1 and CDR2 (germline): SEHNR, FQNEAQ (reference sequence). The CDR3 has 13 residues. V shed 3 bases and J shed 2 bases, with 7 bases lying between them. CDR3 sequence reads: CASSFGQNYGYTF. CDR3 sequence (DNA): TGTGCCAGCAGCTTCGGACAGAACTATGGCTACACCTTC.

This clonotype turned up a few times. CDR3 nucleotide sequence: TGTGCCAGCAGTTTTGAGCGGGGTGGTTGGATTTTCTTC. Protein: CASSFERGGWIFF. The chain couples TRBV27 to TRBJ2-1; 7 nucleotides align to TRBD2. V lost 3 bases, J lost 16 bases, and 12 bases stayed unmatched. Per germline, CDR1 MNHEY and CDR2 SMNVEV (reference sequence). The CDR3 runs 13 residues.

This clonotype was seen ten or more times. The rearrangement joins TRBV20-1 to TRBJ1-1, with D hard to call. Per germline, CDR1 DFQATT and CDR2 SNEGSKA (reference sequence). The CDR3 is made up of 13 amino acids. V was trimmed by 2 bases and J by 2 bases, leaving 9 bases between them. The CDR3 nucleotides read TGCAGTGCTAGAAGGCAGTCTAACACTGAAGCTTTCTTT. It specifies CSARRQSNTEAFF.

The table lists this clonotype with a few counts. This chain links TRBV7-8 with TRBJ2-1; the match to TRBD1 covers 9 bases. Trimming took 2 bases from V and 4 from J; bases not matched to a gene: 3. The CDR3 covers 15 residues. Per germline, CDR1 SGHVS and CDR2 FQNEAQ. In nucleotides, the CDR3 is TGTGCCAGCAGCTTACGGGACAGGGCGTACAATGAGCAGTTCTTC. It translates to CASSLRDRAYNEQFF.

The rearrangement joins TRBV28 to TRBJ2-1, with TRBD2 identical over 9 bases. Germline CDR1 and CDR2: MDHEN and SYDVKM. J lost 9 bases, V lost 6 bases, and 12 bases had no gene match. This CDR3 contains 15 residues. The CDR3 DNA reads as TGTGCCAGCAGCTCGGCTGGCGGGAGGGCCGGTGAGCAGTTCTTC. As protein: CASSSAGGRAGEQFF.

V gene TRBV24-1 combines with J gene TRBJ1-1; possible D gene TRBD1, 6 bases. Germline values: CDR1 KGHDR, CDR2 SFDVKD. V was cut by 10 bases and J by 3 bases, with 20 bases left in between. The CDR3 covers 15 residues. The DNA for the CDR3 is TGTGCCACAACAACAGTCGGGGGGGCGGACACTGAAGCTTTCTTT. Its translation is CATTTVGGADTEAFF.

This clonotype was seen more than once but under ten times. V gene TRBV24-1 combines with J gene TRBJ2-7; D is undetermined. With 0 bases removed from V and 0 bases from J, the gap between germline ends came to 8 bases. This CDR3 is 15 amino acids long. Germline V gene lookup returns CDR1 KGHDR and CDR2 SFDVKD. CDR3 amino acids: CATSDLYRVSYEQYF. CDR3 DNA: TGTGCCACCAGTGATTTGTACCGGGTCTCCTACGAGCAGTACTTC.

This clonotype was picked up a small number of times. V and J are TRBV5-1 and TRBJ2-5; no clear D. Germline loops: CDR1 SGHRS, CDR2 YFSETQ. Trimming stripped 4 bases from V and 0 bases from J, with 4 bases between. The CDR3 has 12 amino acids. Here the CDR3 reads CASSLDQETQYF. In nucleotides, the CDR3 is TGCGCCAGCAGCCTGGACCAAGAGACCCAGTACTTC.

V gene TRBV10-3 combines with J gene TRBJ2-5; D gene ambiguous. V lost 10 bases, J lost 5 bases, and 11 bases lay in between. CDR3 length: 11 amino acids. Per the germline V gene, CDR1 is ENHRY and CDR2 is SYGVKD. The DNA for the CDR3 is TGTGCCAGCGCACAAAGGGAGACCCAGTACTTC. It encodes CASAQRETQYF.

This clonotype was detected many times. The gene calls are TRBV10-2 and TRBJ2-5; unclear D gene. This CDR3 region has 12 residues. Germline V gene data show CDR1 as WSHSY and CDR2 as SAAADI. V was cut by 6 bases and J by 4 bases, with 9 bases left in between. CDR3 sequence: CASRLSGETQYF. The DNA of the CDR3 is TGCGCCAGCAGGCTATCGGGAGAGACCCAGTACTTC.